The 18 T cell receptor beta chains listed next were all sequenced from one sample in a study of shared clonotypes between healthy human individuals (dated by TCRdb to about 2020). Library preparation used the immunoSEQ multiplex PCR assay. What TCRdb holds here is the immuneACCESS table cut down to in-frame rearrangements. Part of the clones is not present; checked against another copy, under half of the missing clones reflect an unresolved V gene, and the others are unexplained. Here the sample has around 980,000 clones; 75% to 80% occur a single time. The ten largest clones represent 0.6% to 0.7% of the sample. The material sequenced was memory CD4+ T cells from PBMCs. The cell subset or site label of this sample denotes: CD45RA-negative fraction. These TCRs come from a man between 18 and 35 years old in good health. Some clones in this sample may be carry-over from other donors' samples.

The chain uses TRBV25-1 and TRBJ2-7; maybe TRBD1 (6 bases). V gave up 6 bases and J gave up 2 bases, with 11 bases separating them. The CDR3 length is 13 residues. Germline CDR1 MGHDK, CDR2 SYGVNS. CDR3 sequence reads: CASRETGPYEQYF. The CDR3, as DNA: TGTGCCAGCAGAGAGACAGGCCCCTACGAGCAGTACTTC.

V usage is TRBV2 and J usage is TRBJ1-1; no definite D call. The CDR3 sequence is 12 residues long. V was shortened by 6 bases and J by 6 bases, with 11 bases between the two germline ends. From germline, CDR1 is SNHLY and CDR2 FYNNEI. The CDR3 loop reads CASRRITAEAFF. The CDR3 region has the DNA TGTGCCAGCAGGCGAATAACAGCTGAAGCTTTCTTT.

About this clone: Other DNA sequences of this sample code for an identical CDR3. V usage is TRBV29-1 and J usage is TRBJ2-3, with TRBD2 identical over 9 bases. Germline CDR1 reads SQVTM; CDR2 reads ANQGSEA. This CDR3 region has 14 residues. The V and J ends lost 1 base and 1 base, in that order; junction bases with no gene match: 0. CDR3 nucleotide sequence: TGCAGCGTTGAAGGGACTAGCGGCACAGATACGCAGTATTTT. Translating gives CSVEGTSGTDTQYF.

This sequence joins TRBV28 and TRBJ2-2; D is unclear. Germline V gene lookup returns CDR1 MDHEN and CDR2 SYDVKM. The V end was cut by 3 bases, the J end by 4 bases, with 6 bases between. This CDR3 comprises 13 residues. CDR3 nucleotides: TGTGCCAGCAGTTTTACTACCACCGGGGAGCTGTTTTTT. Its translation: CASSFTTTGELFF.

This rearrangement joins TRBV27 to TRBJ2-7; 11 bases line up with TRBD2. CDR3 length equals 14 residues. In germline, CDR1 is MNHEY, CDR2 SMNVEV (reference sequence). V lost 2 bases and J lost 7; bases outside the gene matches: 4. Here the CDR3 reads CASSLIAGGKEQYF. Here the CDR3 DNA reads TGTGCCAGCAGTTTAATAGCGGGAGGGAAAGAGCAGTACTTC.

The chain couples TRBV6-4 to TRBJ2-3; 11 bases fit TRBD2. Germline V lookup: CDR1 MRHNA, CDR2 SNTAGT. Trimming took 8 bases from V and 3 from J; bases not matched to a gene: 7. This CDR3 has 15 residues. The CDR3 coding sequence is TGTGCCAGCGGGGGGGCTAGCGGGAGGACAGATACGCAGTATTTT. Its translation is CASGGASGRTDTQYF.

Concerning this clone itself: This sample also contains other DNA sequences that code for the same CDR3. This chain joins TRBV30 and TRBJ2-3; 7 positions match TRBD1. J was trimmed by 1 base and V by 5 bases; bases with no gene match: 3. Germline V gene lookup returns CDR1 GTSNPN and CDR2 SVGIG (reference sequence). CDR3 length: 13 residues. The CDR3 DNA reads TGTGCCTGGGAAACAGGGGGCACAGATACGCAGTATTTT. It yields the protein CAWETGGTDTQYF.

This clone is a singleton in its sample. The rearrangement joins TRBV7-2 to TRBJ2-7; 9 positions agree with TRBD2. From germline, CDR1 is SGHTA and CDR2 FQGNSA. V lost 6 bases to trimming and J lost 2 bases; unmatched junction nucleotides: 11. The CDR3 spans 16 residues. The CDR3 is CASSQRRASGTYEQYF. The CDR3 region has the DNA TGTGCCAGCAGTCAGAGGAGGGCTAGCGGGACCTACGAGCAGTACTTC.

This chain connects TRBV5-1 to TRBJ1-1; D is perhaps TRBD1 (5 bases). Looked up from germline, CDR1 is SGHRS and CDR2 is YFSETQ. The CDR3 runs to 14 residues. The V end was cut by 4 bases, the J end by 8 bases, with 18 bases between. This chain's CDR3 is CASSVSGTFAEAFF. For the CDR3, the DNA is TGCGCCAGCAGCGTATCCGGGACTTTTGCGGAAGCTTTCTTT.

V is TRBV30 and J is TRBJ2-5; a weak D match, TRBD2 (6 bases). Matching the DNA end better, TRBJ2-7 makes the J call doubtful. Germline lookup yields CDR1 GTSNPN and CDR2 SVGIG (reference sequence). The CDR3 is 13 amino acids. The CDR3 here is CAWSVLALGEQYF. The DNA for the CDR3 is TGTGCCTGGAGTGTACTAGCCCTGGGCGAGCAGTACTTC.

The chain employs TRBV12-5 and TRBJ2-7; TRBD1 agrees at 11 bases. Germline CDR1 LGHNT, CDR2 FRNRAP. CDR3 length: 15 amino acids. V trimming: 4 bases; J trimming: 3 bases; junction bases outside the gene matches: 5. The DNA for the CDR3 is TGTGCTAGTGGTTCAGGACAGGGGGCAGGCTACGAGCAGTACTTC. Translation gives CASGSGQGAGYEQYF.

CDR3 sequence: CASSLVRAALWETQYF. The CDR3 nucleotides are TGTGCCAGCAGCTTAGTCCGCGCGGCCCTGTGGGAGACCCAGTACTTC. The chain recombines TRBV7-2 with TRBJ2-5; D gene unclear. The CDR3 contains 16 residues. Germline lookup yields CDR1 SGHTA and CDR2 FQGNSA. V lost 1 base, J lost 5 bases, and 17 bases lay in between.

The chain employs TRBV2 and TRBJ2-1; a weak D match, TRBD1 (6 bases). The ends were cut back, 3 bases at V and 4 bases at J, with 10 bases in the middle. Germline lookup yields CDR1 SNHLY and CDR2 FYNNEI. This CDR3 contains 14 residues. The CDR3 here is CASSDRTDYNEQFF. CDR3 in DNA: TGTGCCAGCAGTGACAGGACAGATTACAATGAGCAGTTCTTC.

The chain carries TRBV7-2 and TRBJ1-2; D is possibly TRBD1 (6 bases). CDR1 is SGHTA and CDR2 is FQGNSA in the germline V gene. V lost 3 bases to trimming and J lost 7 bases, with 12 bases between them. This CDR3 comprises 13 residues. The CDR3 DNA follows: TGTGCCAGCAGCTTGGAGACAGGCAGTGGCTACACCTTC. It encodes CASSLETGSGYTF.

The chain is built from TRBV28 and TRBJ1-1, with a tentative D call TRBD1 (6 bases). Per germline, CDR1 MDHEN and CDR2 SYDVKM. The CDR3 totals 15 residues. The ends were cut back, 1 base at V and 3 bases at J, with 12 bases in the middle. The CDR3 bases are TGTGCCAGCAGTTTATCCCAGCAGGGGTACACTGAAGCTTTCTTT. Translating gives CASSLSQQGYTEAFF.

The chain has TRBV28 and TRBJ2-7; weak D call: TRBD2 (5 bases). The CDR3 totals 11 residues. Germline CDR1 is MDHEN and CDR2 is SYDVKM. The CDR3 here is CGTGLSYEQYF. As DNA, the CDR3 is TGTGGCACCGGACTCAGCTACGAGCAGTACTTC.

This clone was detected a few times. The chain joins TRBV7-9 to TRBJ2-7; no reliable D call. The CDR3 is made up of 12 amino acids. Germline V CDR1 and CDR2: SEHNR, FQNEAQ (reference sequence). Trimming cost V 3 bases and J 7 bases, with 10 bases left between them. In nucleotides, the CDR3 is TGTGCCAGCAGCTTTGGATACTGGGAGCAGTACTTC. This encodes CASSFGYWEQYF.

The rearrangement links TRBV2 to TRBJ2-3, with 10 bases aligning to TRBD2. The ends lost 8 bases at V and 2 bases at J; junction bases unmatched: 7. The CDR3 runs to 15 residues. Germline V gives CDR1 SNHLY, CDR2 FYNNEI. The CDR3 coding sequence is TGTGCCAGCTCAATAGCGGGGGGAAACACAGATACGCAGTATTTT. Translating gives CASSIAGGNTDTQYF.